This TCR beta chain was identified in a study of identical twins. Per germline, CDR1 SGHDT and CDR2 YYEEEE. This CDR3 is built from 14 residues. The V end was cut by 4 bases, the J end by 0 bases, with 10 bases between. TCRdb re-called the 5' RACE reads with MiXCR, one entry per CDR3 protein. The sample consists of 450,000 or so distinct CDR3 sequences, less than 25% of them appearing once. These records were also assigned to another study, of T cells expressing NK-cell markers.

This clonotype originated in a woman aged 18-29 years in good health. The chain has TRBV5-6 and TRBJ2-5, with D possibly matching TRBD2 (6 bases). The source material was CD4+ T cells sorted from blood. CDR3 in amino acids: CASSRGLYQETQYF. The DNA of the CDR3 is TGTGCCAGCAGCCGGGGACTGTACCAAGAGACCCAGTACTTC.